The next 32 T cell receptor beta chains were all read from a single sample in a study of cytomegalovirus exposure and HLA in healthy donors. The PCR employed 60 Vbeta primers together with 13 Jbeta primers. Generated by immunoSEQ multiplex PCR, the TCRdb table keeps only in-frame clones and is missing some. Found here are approximately 170,000 clones, 68% of them singletons; the top ten hold approximately 1.5%. Input material: PBMCs. These receptors were obtained from a man over 45 in good health and CMV-seronegative.

The V call is TRBV2, the J call TRBJ2-1; perhaps TRBD2 as D (5 bases). This CDR3 is 14 amino acids long. CDR1 and CDR2 from the germline V gene are SNHLY and FYNNEI. Trimming removed 3 bases from V and 10 bases from J, with 16 bases in between. The CDR3, as DNA: TGTGCCAGCAGTGAGAGGGCACCCCTCGTAGAGCAGTTCTTC. Its protein product is CASSERAPLVEQFF.

The chain combines TRBV7-2 with TRBJ2-7, with D possibly TRBD2 on 6 matching bases. The CDR3 covers 14 residues. CDR1 and CDR2 (germline): SGHTA, FQGNSA. Trimming shortened V by 1 base and J by 5 bases, and 12 bases separated the two germline ends. In DNA, the CDR3 is TGTGCCAGCAGCTTAGAGGGACTGGGTAACGAGCAGTACTTC. Encoded protein: CASSLEGLGNEQYF.

This clone has just a few counts. This sequence joins TRBV28 and TRBJ2-7, with 12 bases fitting TRBD1. There are 15 residues in the CDR3. Germline loops: CDR1 MDHEN, CDR2 SYDVKM. V lost 6 bases, J lost 2 bases, and 5 bases stayed unmatched. The CDR3 nucleotides are TGTGCCAGCAGCCGGGACAGGGGGCAGGCCTACGAGCAGTACTTC. Protein: CASSRDRGQAYEQYF.

This clone was detected only a few times. The chain couples TRBV7-8 to TRBJ2-7, with D possibly TRBD1 on 5 matching bases. Germline V gene data show CDR1 as SGHVS and CDR2 as FQNEAQ. The CDR3 is made up of 15 amino acids. V shed 1 base and J shed 0 bases, with 10 bases lying between them. The CDR3 DNA sequence: TGTGCCAGCAGCTTAGGGGCAGGGTACTCCTACGAGCAGTACTTC. The encoded protein is CASSLGAGYSYEQYF.

In its sample, this clone was seen a few times. This chain uses TRBV15 with TRBJ2-2; TRBD2 is a possible D gene (6 bases). The CDR3 consists of 15 residues. V lost 2 bases to trimming and J lost 5 bases, with 12 bases between them. In germline, CDR1 is LNHNV, CDR2 YYDKDF (reference sequence). This chain's CDR3 is CATSRTAGSTGELFF. CDR3 sequence (DNA): TGTGCCACCAGCAGAACCGCGGGGAGTACCGGGGAGCTGTTTTTT.

The chain is built from TRBV27 and TRBJ1-6, with D uncertain. CDR1 and CDR2 (germline): MNHEY, SMNVEV (reference sequence). The CDR3 contains 15 residues. V lost 5 bases to trimming and J lost 7 bases, with 15 bases between them. The chain's CDR3 is CASSPRASLNSPLHF. The CDR3 nucleotides are TGTGCCAGCAGTCCGCGGGCCTCTTTGAATTCACCCCTCCACTTT.

This clone was detected a few times. The chain joins TRBV5-1 to TRBJ2-5; the match to TRBD2 covers 7 bases. The CDR3 spans 14 residues. Germline V gene data show CDR1 as SGHRS and CDR2 as YFSETQ. Trimming at V came to 0 bases and at J to 4 bases, leaving 3 bases not matched to a gene. The CDR3 loop reads CASSLAGTIETQYF. The CDR3 region has the DNA TGCGCCAGCAGCTTGGCCGGGACTATAGAGACCCAGTACTTC.

The chain is built from TRBV2 and TRBJ1-5; perhaps TRBD1 as D (5 bases). CDR3 length: 19 amino acids. Germline values: CDR1 SNHLY, CDR2 FYNNEI. The V end lost 1 base, the J end lost 2 bases, and 21 bases lay between the germline ends. The CDR3, as DNA: TGTGCCAGCAGTGAAGGAAAAACAGGAAAGGCAGATCGCAATCAGCCCCAGCATTTT. Translated, it gives CASSEGKTGKADRNQPQHF.

V gene TRBV25-1 combines with J gene TRBJ2-5, with D perhaps matching TRBD1 (7 bases). Per the germline V gene, CDR1 is MGHDK and CDR2 is SYGVNS. CDR3 length equals 15 residues. Trimming left V 7 bases short and J 2 bases short, with 17 bases between. The CDR3: CASIKAGQLQETQYF. The DNA of the CDR3 is TGTGCCAGCATTAAGGCGGGACAGCTTCAAGAGACCCAGTACTTC.

This clone turned up a few times. V and J are TRBV10-2 and TRBJ1-1; weak D call: TRBD1 (5 bases). CDR1 is WSHSY and CDR2 is SAAADI in the germline V gene. This CDR3 is built from 15 residues. Trimming pared 7 bases from V and 8 bases from J, leaving 23 bases between. The CDR3 region is CASKSGTSGVGEAFF. The CDR3 coding sequence is TGCGCCAGCAAATCCGGGACTAGTGGTGTTGGGGAAGCTTTCTTT.

V and J are TRBV2 and TRBJ1-1; D possibly corresponds to TRBD1 (5 bases). The V and J ends lost 7 bases and 2 bases respectively, with 14 bases between them. Germline CDR1 SNHLY, CDR2 FYNNEI. The CDR3 has 14 residues. The CDR3 spells CASKSQGTNTEAFF. The DNA of the CDR3 is TGTGCCAGCAAAAGCCAGGGCACAAACACTGAAGCTTTCTTT.

The rearrangement links TRBV6-1 to TRBJ2-7; TRBD2 agrees at 7 bases. The CDR3 covers 15 residues. The ends lost 2 bases at V and 3 bases at J; junction bases unmatched: 7. The germline CDR1 and CDR2 sequences are MNHNS and SASEGT. The CDR3 here is CASSETREALYEQYF. The DNA of the CDR3 is TGTGCCAGCAGTGAAACCCGGGAGGCCCTCTACGAGCAGTACTTC.

The rearrangement uses TRBV15 and TRBJ1-5; D unresolved. V was pared by 1 base and J by 6 bases, with 13 bases between. The CDR3 is made up of 15 amino acids. The germline CDR1 and CDR2 sequences are LNHNV and YYDKDF (reference sequence). CDR3 in amino acids: CATSRGGVSGQPQHF. CDR3 nucleotides: TGTGCCACCAGCAGAGGGGGAGTCTCAGGTCAGCCCCAGCATTTT.

Worth noting for this clone: Other DNA sequences within the sample encode an identical CDR3. The rearrangement joins TRBV9 to TRBJ2-2; possibly TRBD2 for D (5 bases). There are 15 residues in the CDR3. V was pared by 2 bases and J by 1 base, with 9 bases between. From germline, CDR1 is SGDLS and CDR2 YYNGEE. The CDR3 nucleotides are TGTGCCAGCAGCGTCCTAGCCGTGAACACCGGGGAGCTGTTTTTT. It specifies CASSVLAVNTGELFF.

The J gene is TRBJ1-1, the V gene TRBV6-1, with 8 bases fitting TRBD1. The CDR3 runs 14 residues. Germline CDR1 and CDR2: MNHNS and SASEGT. V shed 7 bases and J 4 bases; nucleotides not matched to a gene: 8. The CDR3 nucleotides read TGTGCCAGCATCCACGACAGGGGTGGCACTGAAGCTTTCTTT. This translates into CASIHDRGGTEAFF.

The rearrangement links TRBV10-3 to TRBJ1-1; the D is unclear. CDR3 size: 15 residues. The V and J ends lost 2 bases and 1 base respectively, with 11 bases between them. CDR1 is ENHRY and CDR2 is SYGVKD in the germline V gene. CDR3 residues: CAISEAPAGNTEAFF. Written as DNA, the CDR3 is TGTGCCATCAGTGAGGCTCCGGCGGGGAACACTGAAGCTTTCTTT.

This clone was counted between two and nine times. The chain combines TRBV9 with TRBJ2-7; weak D call: TRBD1 (7 bases). Looked up from germline, CDR1 is SGDLS and CDR2 is YYNGEE. This CDR3 spans 15 amino acids. Trimming shortened V by 1 base and J by 5 bases, and 16 bases separated the two germline ends. The CDR3 spells CASSVSGGTQDEQYF. The CDR3 DNA sequence: TGTGCCAGCAGCGTATCAGGGGGGACACAGGACGAGCAGTACTTC.

The V and J genes are TRBV10-3 and TRBJ2-1; D might be TRBD2 (6 bases). The CDR3 is 15 amino acids. V lost 4 bases to trimming and J lost 2 bases, with 12 bases between them. CDR1 is ENHRY, CDR2 SYGVKD, per germline. CDR3 amino acids: CAISGPGGTYNEQFF. CDR3 nucleotides: TGTGCCATCAGTGGACCCGGCGGGACCTACAATGAGCAGTTCTTC.

This sequence joins TRBV5-1 and TRBJ1-1; D not certain. Germline lookup yields CDR1 SGHRS and CDR2 YFSETQ. The V end was cut by 0 bases, the J end by 12 bases, with 12 bases between. This CDR3 is 12 amino acids long. The DNA of the CDR3 is TGCGCCAGCAGCTTGGATAACCGCGGCACTTTCTTT. Protein sequence: CASSLDNRGTFF.

The V gene is TRBV5-6, the J gene TRBJ2-2; TRBD2 aligns across 11 bases. The trim removed 5 bases at V and 3 bases at J, leaving 6 bases unmatched. CDR1 and CDR2 from the germline V gene are SGHDT and YYEEEE. The CDR3 totals 16 residues. The CDR3 DNA reads as TGTGCCAGCAGGGCCACTAGCGGGGGATACACCGGGGAGCTGTTTTTT. It specifies CASRATSGGYTGELFF.

This clone came up a few times. The V gene is TRBV15, the J gene TRBJ1-5, with 7 bases fitting TRBD1. V was pared by 3 bases and J by 3 bases, with 14 bases of the junction left unmatched. The length of the CDR3 is 18 residues. Germline CDR1 LNHNV, CDR2 YYDKDF (reference sequence). The CDR3 DNA sequence: TGTGCCACCAGCAGTTTGGGACCTGGGACAGTTCACAATCAGCCCCAGCATTTT. Translation gives CATSSLGPGTVHNQPQHF.

This clone was found a few times. J is TRBJ1-1 and V is TRBV10-1, with 7 bases identical to TRBD1. The CDR3 runs to 13 residues. CDR1 and CDR2 (germline): WNHNN, SYGVQD (reference sequence). V dropped 6 bases and J dropped 12; count of bases not matched to a gene: 13. The CDR3 sequence: CASSFLQGQATFF. The CDR3 nucleotides are TGCGCCAGCAGCTTCCTTCAAGGACAGGCGACTTTCTTT.

For the CDR3, the DNA is TGTGCCAGCAGTACGACAGGGGTGAACACTGAAGCTTTCTTT. Protein: CASSTTGVNTEAFF. The V and J genes are TRBV2 and TRBJ1-1, with 8 bases lining up with TRBD1. Losses at the gene ends were 5 bases for V and 0 bases for J; bases not matched to a gene: 2. Germline lookup yields CDR1 SNHLY and CDR2 FYNNEI. The CDR3 consists of 14 residues.

This chain joins TRBV2 and TRBJ2-7, with 8 bases aligning to TRBD1. Per germline, CDR1 SNHLY and CDR2 FYNNEI. The CDR3 sequence is 15 residues long. V shed 6 bases and J 3 bases; nucleotides not matched to a gene: 10. The CDR3 reads CASSGQSGGIYEQYF. For the CDR3, the DNA is TGTGCCAGCAGCGGGCAATCAGGGGGCATCTACGAGCAGTACTTC.

The chain links TRBV9 to TRBJ2-7, with D perhaps TRBD2 (6 bases). Germline loops: CDR1 SGDLS, CDR2 YYNGEE. Deletions cut 3 bases from V and 3 bases from J, with 13 bases between. The CDR3 is 14 residues long. The CDR3 coding sequence is TGTGCCAGCAGCGCTTCCGGGAGCCGCTACGAGCAGTACTTC. It is translated as CASSASGSRYEQYF.

The rearrangement links TRBV14 to TRBJ1-1, with D unresolved. CDR3 size: 12 residues. Germline V CDR1 and CDR2: SGHDN, FVKESK. The V and J ends lost 7 bases and 10 bases respectively, with 16 bases between them. For the CDR3, the DNA is TGTGCCAGCACCCCTCCGTCTGGAGGAGCTTTCTTT. Translation: CASTPPSGGAFF.

The V call is TRBV7-9, the J call TRBJ2-1; 8 nucleotides agree with TRBD1. Germline V gene lookup returns CDR1 SEHNR and CDR2 FQNEAQ (reference sequence). The CDR3 runs to 16 residues. With 0 bases clipped from V and 4 bases from J, the junction kept 5 bases outside the gene matches. The CDR3 DNA is TGTGCCAGCAGCTTAGCTGCAGGGGGCAGGTACAATGAGCAGTTCTTC. Its translation is CASSLAAGGRYNEQFF.

The DNA of the CDR3 is TGCGCCAGCAGCTGGGGCCAGATGGAAACTGAAGCTTTCTTT. Translating gives CASSWGQMETEAFF. The genes are TRBV5-1 and TRBJ1-1; D possibly corresponds to TRBD1 (5 bases). Germline V lookup: CDR1 SGHRS, CDR2 YFSETQ. Between the trimmed V and J ends, which lost 3 bases and 5 bases, there was a span of 14 bases. This CDR3 has 14 residues.

The J gene is TRBJ2-2, the V gene TRBV6-4, with TRBD2 identical over 9 bases. The V gene end was trimmed by 0 bases and the J gene end by 4 bases; junction bases not matched to a gene: 0. The germline CDR1 and CDR2 sequences are MRHNA and SNTAGT. There are 15 residues in the CDR3. The CDR3 is CASSDSAGGTGELFF. For the CDR3, the DNA is TGTGCCAGCAGTGACTCAGCGGGGGGCACCGGGGAGCTGTTTTTT.

This clone appeared a few times. The genes are TRBV5-1 and TRBJ1-2, with 10 positions matching TRBD1. Trimming removed 2 bases from V and 4 bases from J; junction bases left unmatched: 5. CDR1 is SGHRS, CDR2 YFSETQ, per germline. CDR3 length: 15 residues. The CDR3 loop reads CASSFGQGGSYGYTF. CDR3 DNA sequence: TGCGCCAGCAGCTTTGGACAGGGGGGTTCCTATGGCTACACCTTC.

This chain joins TRBV5-1 and TRBJ2-6; 12 nucleotides match TRBD1. Looked up from germline, CDR1 is SGHRS and CDR2 is YFSETQ. With 4 bases clipped from V and 4 bases from J, the junction kept 6 bases outside the gene matches. The CDR3 consists of 17 residues. In DNA form, the CDR3 reads TGCGCCAGCAGCCCGGGACAGGGGGCATCAGGGGCCAACGTCCTGACTTTC. Translating it yields CASSPGQGASGANVLTF.

The chain couples TRBV5-1 to TRBJ2-2; D not certain. The CDR3 consists of 15 residues. Trimming shortened V by 3 bases and J by 6 bases, and 15 bases separated the two germline ends. From germline, CDR1 is SGHRS and CDR2 YFSETQ. This chain's CDR3 is CASSSNSGPAGELFF. The CDR3 nucleotides are TGCGCCAGCAGCTCCAACTCAGGTCCCGCCGGGGAGCTGTTTTTT.